Detailed here is one T cell receptor beta chain. The CDR3 is 13 residues long. The germline gives CDR1 MNHNS, CDR2 SASEGT. Trimming took off 2 bases at V and 7 bases at J, with 11 bases between the two ends. Sequencing relied on immunoSEQ assay v3.0, run at survey level. Here immunoSEQ multiplex PCR was the method, and the copy in TCRdb shows in-frame clones only, minus some. The sample shows some 22,000 clones, around four fifths of them seen only once. The data stem from a study of long-term antiretroviral therapy in people with HIV. This TCR derives from a man aged 40-49 years with HIV. The chain joins TRBV6-1 to TRBJ1-2; a weak D match, TRBD1 (5 bases). The specimen comprised unsorted PBMCs, sampled 1.6 years after starting antiretroviral therapy. As DNA, the CDR3 is TGTGCCAGCAGTGAAATGGGGCGGGGTGGCTACACCTTC. Its protein product is CASSEMGRGGYTF.